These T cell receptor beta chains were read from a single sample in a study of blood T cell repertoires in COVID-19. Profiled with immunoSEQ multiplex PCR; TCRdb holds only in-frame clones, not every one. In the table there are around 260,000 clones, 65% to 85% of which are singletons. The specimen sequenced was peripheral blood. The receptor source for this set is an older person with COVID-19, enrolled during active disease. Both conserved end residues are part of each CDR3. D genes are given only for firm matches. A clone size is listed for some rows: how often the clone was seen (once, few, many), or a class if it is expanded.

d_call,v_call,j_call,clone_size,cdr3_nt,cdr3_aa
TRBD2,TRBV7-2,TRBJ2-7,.,TGTGCCAGCAGCTTTGGGACTAGCGGGTCCTACGAGCAGTACTTC,CASSFGTSGSYEQYF
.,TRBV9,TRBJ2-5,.,TGTGCCAGCAGTCTCGGGTCAGGGTATCAAGAGACCCAGTACTTC,CASSLGSGYQETQYF
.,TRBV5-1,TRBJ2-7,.,TGCGCCAGCAGCTTAACAGCTACCTACGAGCAGTACTTC,CASSLTATYEQYF
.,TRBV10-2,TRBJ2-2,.,TGCGCCAGCAGTGAGCGGGGTAGATCGCACACCGGGGAGCTGTTTTTT,CASSERGRSHTGELFF
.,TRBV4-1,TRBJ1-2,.,TGCGCCAGCAGCGGAAGGGGGATAAACTATGGCTACACCTTC,CASSGRGINYGYTF
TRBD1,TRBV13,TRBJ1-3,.,TGTGCCAGCAGCTTAGATCACAGGGGGCCTGGAAACACCATATATTTT,CASSLDHRGPGNTIYF
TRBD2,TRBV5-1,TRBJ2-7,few,TGCGCCAGCAGCATAGGCAGGCGGGGGGTATACGAGCAGTACTTC,CASSIGRRGVYEQYF
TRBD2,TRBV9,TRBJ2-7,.,TGTGCCAGCAGCGTAGCACTAGCGGGAGGTTACGAGCAGTACTTC,CASSVALAGGYEQYF
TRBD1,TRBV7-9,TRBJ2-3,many,TGTGCCAGCAGCTTAGGGGACAGCCTAACAACAGATACGCAGTATTTT,CASSLGDSLTTDTQYF
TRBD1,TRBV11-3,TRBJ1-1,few,TGTGCCAGCAGCCCCCGGACAGGGCCGAACACTGAAGCTTTCTTT,CASSPRTGPNTEAFF
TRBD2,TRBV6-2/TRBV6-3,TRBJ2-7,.,TGTGCCAGCAGTTACGTTGCGGGGGGGCCCTACGAGCAGTACTTC,CASSYVAGGPYEQYF
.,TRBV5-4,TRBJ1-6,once,TGTGCCAGCAGCTTGGACCCCCGGAGATCCTATAATTCACCCCTCCACTTT,CASSLDPRRSYNSPLHF
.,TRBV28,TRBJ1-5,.,TGTGCCAGCAGTTTAGGGCAGAGTAATCAGCCCCAGCATTTT,CASSLGQSNQPQHF
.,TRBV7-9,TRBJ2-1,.,TGTGCCAGCAGCTTAGTAGTATCGGGGGACTACAATGAGCAGTTCTTC,CASSLVVSGDYNEQFF
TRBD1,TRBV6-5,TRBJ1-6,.,TGTGCCAGCAGTATACCGGACAGGCCATCACCCCTCCACTTT,CASSIPDRPSPLHF
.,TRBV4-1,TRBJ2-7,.,TGCGCCAGCAGCTTGGACGGGGACTACGAGCAGTACTTC,CASSLDGDYEQYF
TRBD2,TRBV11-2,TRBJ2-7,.,TGTGCCAGCAGCACACAAGCGGGAGGGCCTTTAGGTGAGCAGTACTTC,CASSTQAGGPLGEQYF
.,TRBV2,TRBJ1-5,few,TGTGCCAGCAGTGAACAACTCTGGTCTGCGTATAGCAATCAGCCCCAGCATTTT,CASSEQLWSAYSNQPQHF